The entry below describes one T cell receptor (beta chain). The authors ran a second PCR of roughly 7 to 11 cycles using a sample-barcoded 5' primer and a J-beta primer mix. TCRdb redid the calling of the 5' RACE reads with MiXCR, one entry per CDR3 protein. Of about 800,000 distinct CDR3 sequences listed, about 25% are singletons. The data stem from a study of blood T cells in healthy people across ages. The CDR3 totals 13 residues. The junction had 7 bases not matched to a gene; V was cut back by 4 bases and J by 6 bases. CDR1 and CDR2 from the germline V gene are SGHRS and YFSETQ. Samples each had at least 6 micrograms of total RNA extracted. These data were also filed under a second study, of T cells of mothers and their children.

The source material was blood. The sequence was obtained from a boy aged 5 to 17 in good health. The chain is built from TRBV5-1 and TRBJ2-7; 7 bases align to TRBD1. As DNA, the CDR3 is TGCGCCAGCAGCCGGGACAGTCGCCCCGAGCAGTACTTC. Residues: CASSRDSRPEQYF.